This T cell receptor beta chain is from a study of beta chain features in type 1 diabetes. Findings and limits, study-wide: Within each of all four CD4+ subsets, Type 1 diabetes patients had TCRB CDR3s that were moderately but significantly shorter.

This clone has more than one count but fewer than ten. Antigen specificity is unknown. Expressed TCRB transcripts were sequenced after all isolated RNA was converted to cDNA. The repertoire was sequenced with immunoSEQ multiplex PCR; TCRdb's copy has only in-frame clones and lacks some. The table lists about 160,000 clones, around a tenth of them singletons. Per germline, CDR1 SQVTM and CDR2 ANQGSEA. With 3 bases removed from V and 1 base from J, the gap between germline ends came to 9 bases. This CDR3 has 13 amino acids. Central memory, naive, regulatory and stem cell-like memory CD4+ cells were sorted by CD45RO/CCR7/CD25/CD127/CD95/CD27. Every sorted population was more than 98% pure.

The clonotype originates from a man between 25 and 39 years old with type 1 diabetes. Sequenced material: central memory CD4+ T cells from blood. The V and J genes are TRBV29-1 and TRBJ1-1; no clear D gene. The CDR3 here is CSVDGGANTEAFF. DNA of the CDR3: TGCAGCGTTGATGGAGGAGCGAACACTGAAGCTTTCTTT.